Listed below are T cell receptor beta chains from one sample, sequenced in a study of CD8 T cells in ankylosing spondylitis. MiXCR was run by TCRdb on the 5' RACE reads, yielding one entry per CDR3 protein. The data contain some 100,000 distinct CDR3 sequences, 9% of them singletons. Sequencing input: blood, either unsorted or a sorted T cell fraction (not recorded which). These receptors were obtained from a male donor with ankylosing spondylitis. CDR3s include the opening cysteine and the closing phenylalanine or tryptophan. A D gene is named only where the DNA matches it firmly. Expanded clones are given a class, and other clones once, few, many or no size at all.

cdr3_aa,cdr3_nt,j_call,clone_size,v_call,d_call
CVSSFLNYEQYF,TGTGTCAGCAGCTTTCTGAACTACGAGCAGTACTTC,TRBJ2-7,.,TRBV7-9,.
CAIDPGEGYYGYTF,TGTGCCATCGATCCAGGGGAGGGGTACTATGGCTACACCTTC,TRBJ1-2,.,TRBV10-3,.
CASSFTGSPNEKLFF,TGTGCCAGCAGTTTTACCGGTAGCCCTAATGAAAAACTGTTTTTT,TRBJ1-4,medium-sized,TRBV12-3/TRBV12-4,.
CASSERRVNTEAFF,TGTGCCAGCAGCGAACGGCGCGTGAACACTGAAGCTTTCTTT,TRBJ1-1,.,TRBV7-8,.
CASSQGPGTGSYEQYF,TGCGCCAGCAGCCAAGGCCCCGGGACAGGGAGTTACGAGCAGTACTTC,TRBJ2-7,few,TRBV4-1,TRBD1
CSVNTGEGSPLHF,TGCAGCGTTAACACAGGGGAGGGATCACCCCTCCACTTT,TRBJ1-6,.,TRBV29-1,TRBD1
CASSWGTSGRPYEQYF,TGCGCCAGCAGCTGGGGGACTAGCGGAAGACCCTACGAGCAGTACTTC,TRBJ2-7,.,TRBV5-1,TRBD2
CASISGRAVSRTDTQYF,TGTGCCAGCATAAGTGGGAGGGCCGTGTCGCGCACAGATACGCAGTATTTT,TRBJ2-3,many,TRBV11-2,TRBD2
CASSLSGTGSLGTF,TGTGCCAGCAGTCTGAGTGGGACAGGGTCCTTGGGGACCTTC,TRBJ1-2,many,TRBV27,TRBD1
CASSYSMGTTYNEQFF,TGTGCCAGCAGTTACTCGATGGGGACTACCTACAATGAGCAGTTCTTC,TRBJ2-1,many,TRBV6-2/TRBV6-3,TRBD2
CASSDSSEGLEQFF,TGTGCCAGCAGTGACTCGTCCGAGGGTCTTGAGCAGTTCTTC,TRBJ2-1,many,TRBV6-4,.
CASSFGLAGRGSEQFF,TGTGCCAGCAGCTTCGGACTAGCGGGACGAGGTAGTGAGCAGTTCTTC,TRBJ2-1,many,TRBV5-4,TRBD2
CASSLAAGGSTEAFF,TGCGCCAGCAGCTTGGCCGCAGGCGGGAGCACTGAAGCTTTCTTT,TRBJ1-1,many,TRBV5-1,.
CASSLDAHNEQFF,TGTGCCAGCAGCCTTGACGCTCACAATGAGCAGTTCTTC,TRBJ2-1,few,TRBV5-4,.
CASTISRQGGDEQFF,TGTGCCAGTACTATCTCGAGACAGGGTGGGGATGAGCAGTTCTTC,TRBJ2-1,.,TRBV19,TRBD1
CASSPAGQANYGYTF,TGTGCCAGCAGCCCAGCAGGACAGGCAAACTATGGCTACACCTTC,TRBJ1-2,.,TRBV11-2,TRBD1
CASSEFGEAYNEQFF,TGTGCCAGCAGTGAATTCGGGGAGGCCTACAATGAGCAGTTCTTC,TRBJ2-1,.,TRBV6-1,.
CASSYRLARNNEQFF,TGTGCCAGCAGTTACAGACTAGCCCGCAACAATGAGCAGTTCTTC,TRBJ2-1,many,TRBV6-2/TRBV6-3,TRBD2
CASSSSGSGADTQYF,TGTGCCAGCAGCTCTAGCGGGAGCGGGGCAGATACGCAGTATTTT,TRBJ2-3,many,TRBV5-6,TRBD2
CASSSDRGFRETQYF,TGTGCCAGCAGCTCCGACAGGGGATTTCGGGAGACCCAGTACTTC,TRBJ2-5,many,TRBV13,TRBD1